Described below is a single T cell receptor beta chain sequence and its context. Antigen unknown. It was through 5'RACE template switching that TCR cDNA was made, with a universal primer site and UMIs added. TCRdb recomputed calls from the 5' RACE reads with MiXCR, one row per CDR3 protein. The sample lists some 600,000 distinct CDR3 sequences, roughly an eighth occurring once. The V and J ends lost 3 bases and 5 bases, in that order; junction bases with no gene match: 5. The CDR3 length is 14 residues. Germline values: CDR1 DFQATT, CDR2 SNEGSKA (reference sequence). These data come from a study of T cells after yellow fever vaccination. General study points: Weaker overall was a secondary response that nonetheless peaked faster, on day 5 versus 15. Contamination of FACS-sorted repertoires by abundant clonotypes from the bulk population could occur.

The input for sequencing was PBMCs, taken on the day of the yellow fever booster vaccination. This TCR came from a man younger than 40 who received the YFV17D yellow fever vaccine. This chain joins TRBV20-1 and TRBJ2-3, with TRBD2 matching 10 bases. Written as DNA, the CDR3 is TGCAGTGCTAGCGCTAGCGGGAGTGGAGATACGCAGTATTTT. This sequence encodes CSASASGSGDTQYF.